This is a list of T cell receptor beta chains from one sample in a study of T cells in Graves' hyperthyroidism and ophthalmopathy. TCRdb re-analysed the multiplex PCR reads in MiXCR, keeping a single row per CDR3 protein. This sample has approximately 600,000 distinct CDR3 sequences; approximately 15% occur once, and the top ten carry about 3.9%. Sequencing was carried out using blood. These receptors were taken from a woman aged 40 to 50 with Graves' ophthalmopathy. The CDR3 runs from the conserved cysteine through the conserved F or W. Each record gives: J gene, D gene, clone size, V gene, CDR3 protein, CDR3 DNA. D genes are given only for firm matches. Size is stated for part of the rows, as once, few or many counts, or as a class when the clone is expanded.

TRBJ1-2 | NA | many | TRBV28 | CASSSPGPRNYGYTF | TGTGCCAGCAGTTCCCCAGGACCTAGGAACTATGGCTACACCTTC
TRBJ1-1 | TRBD1 | NA | TRBV4-1 | CASSQVPGTGVNTEAFF | TGCGCCAGCAGCCAAGTACCCGGGACAGGGGTGAACACTGAAGCTTTCTTT
TRBJ2-7 | TRBD1 | NA | TRBV5-1 | CASSLGTGEVREQYF | TGCGCCAGCAGCTTGGGGACAGGGGAAGTGCGCGAGCAGTACTTC
TRBJ2-7 | TRBD1 | NA | TRBV7-2 | CASSLGLWTGVDEQYF | TGTGCCAGCAGCTTAGGGCTTTGGACAGGGGTGGACGAGCAGTACTTC
TRBJ2-4 | NA | many | TRBV6-5 | CASSYSHAPKNIQYF | TGTGCCAGCAGTTACTCCCATGCCCCCAAAAACATTCAGTACTTC
TRBJ1-1 | NA | many | TRBV28 | CASSPRTEAFF | TGTGCCAGCAGTCCTCGGACAGAAGCTTTCTTT
TRBJ2-5 | NA | many | TRBV6-5 | CASSYSTVVETQYF | TGTGCCAGCAGTTACTCCACAGTTGTTGAGACCCAGTACTTC
TRBJ2-7 | TRBD2 | many | TRBV5-1 | CASSLHQREVSYEQYF | TGCGCCAGCTCCCTCCATCAGCGGGAGGTCTCCTACGAGCAGTACTTC
TRBJ1-1 | NA | NA | TRBV30 | CAWWDDTGSEAFF | TGTGCCTGGTGGGACGACACTGGGTCTGAAGCTTTCTTT
TRBJ2-7 | NA | few | TRBV10-3 | CAISESPSPYEQYF | TGTGCCATCAGTGAGTCTCCGAGTCCCTACGAGCAGTACTTC
TRBJ1-3 | NA | many | TRBV2 | CATGRMSSGNTIYF | TGTGCCACGGGACGGATGAGCTCTGGAAACACCATATATTTT
TRBJ2-7 | NA | NA | TRBV27 | CASSFAGTSYEQYF | TGTGCCAGCAGTTTCGCAGGGACCTCCTACGAGCAGTACTTC
TRBJ2-7 | TRBD2 | few | TRBV3-1 | CASSLQLGGAGGEQYF | TGTGCCAGCAGCCTCCAACTAGGCGGAGCGGGAGGCGAGCAGTATTTC
TRBJ2-7 | NA | many | TRBV12-3/TRBV12-4 | CASSARAGIPYEQYF | TGTGCCAGCAGTGCGAGGGCAGGGATTCCCTACGAGCAGTACTTC
TRBJ2-7 | TRBD1 | many | TRBV3-1 | CASSQGDRVPYEQYF | TGTGCCAGCAGCCAAGGGGACAGGGTCCCCTACGAGCAGTACTTC
TRBJ1-5 | NA | few | TRBV18 | CASSHGGGYQPQHF | TGTGCCAGCTCACACGGGGGGGGTTACCAGCCCCAGCATTTT
TRBJ2-7 | NA | many | TRBV28 | CASRPGPGYEQYF | TGTGCCAGCAGACCGGGTCCGGGTTACGAGCAGTACTTC
TRBJ1-2 | NA | few | TRBV24-1 | CATSDTYRGYGYTF | TGTGCCACCAGTGACACATACAGAGGCTATGGCTACACCTTC
TRBJ2-7 | NA | NA | TRBV28 | CASRPSRTYEQYF | TGTGCCAGCAGGCCCAGCCGGACCTACGAGCAGTACTTC
TRBJ2-7 | NA | NA | TRBV12-5 | CASGWGRPTAYEQYF | TGTGCTAGTGGTTGGGGCAGGCCGACAGCCTACGAGCAGTACTTC
TRBJ1-2 | NA | many | TRBV20-1 | CSAGSYGYTF | TGCAGTGCTGGCTCCTATGGCTACACCTTC
TRBJ2-5 | TRBD2 | many | TRBV4-2 | CASSQDRLAEDQETQYF | TGTGCCAGCAGCCAAGATCGCCTAGCGGAGGATCAAGAGACCCAGTACTTC
TRBJ1-1 | TRBD1 | many | TRBV6-5 | CASSYSINRGTAEAFF | TGTGCCAGCAGTTACTCGATTAACAGGGGTACGGCTGAAGCTTTCTTT
TRBJ1-1 | TRBD1 | many | TRBV28 | CASSRTGGERTEAFF | TGTGCCAGCAGTCGGACAGGGGGCGAGAGGACTGAAGCTTTCTTT
TRBJ2-3 | TRBD2 | few | TRBV11-2 | CASSLTSGRRIDTQYF | TGTGCCAGCAGCTTGACTAGCGGGAGGAGAATAGATACGCAGTATTTT
TRBJ2-7 | TRBD2 | many | TRBV20-1 | CSGRGRADAYEQYF | TGCAGTGGACGGGGGAGGGCAGACGCCTACGAGCAGTACTTC
TRBJ1-1 | NA | many | TRBV27 | CASSLSEQGGTEAFF | TGTGCCAGCAGTTTATCTGAACAGGGTGGCACTGAAGCTTTCTTT
TRBJ1-2 | NA | many | TRBV4-2 | CASSQDSSLNYGYTF | TGTGCCAGCAGCCAAGATTCATCGTTGAACTATGGCTACACCTTC
TRBJ1-1 | TRBD1 | many | TRBV27 | CASSWDRSNTEAFF | TGTGCCAGCAGCTGGGACAGGAGTAACACTGAAGCTTTCTTT
TRBJ2-7 | NA | NA | TRBV6-2/TRBV6-3 | CASSYVTGVISYEQYF | TGTGCCAGCAGTTACGTAACGGGAGTCATCTCCTACGAGCAGTACTTC
TRBJ2-6 | NA | few | TRBV12-3/TRBV12-4 | CATDRSVGANVLTF | TGTGCCACCGATAGGTCGGTGGGGGCCAACGTCCTGACTTTC
TRBJ2-6 | NA | many | TRBV29-1 | CSVAGDPSSGANVLTF | TGCAGCGTTGCGGGGGACCCAAGCTCTGGGGCCAACGTCCTGACTTTC
TRBJ1-2 | NA | NA | TRBV4-1 | CASSPAGGRGGYTF | TGCGCCAGCAGCCCCGCCGGAGGACGTGGTGGCTACACCTTC
TRBJ2-6 | NA | many | TRBV7-8 | CASSRGRAGANVLTF | TGTGCCAGCAGCCGGGGTAGGGCTGGGGCCAACGTCCTGACTTTC
TRBJ2-2 | NA | many | TRBV28 | CASSFYAANTGELFF | TGTGCCAGCAGTTTTTACGCGGCGAACACCGGGGAGCTGTTTTTT
TRBJ2-5 | TRBD2 | many | TRBV7-8 | CASSLGDYLEETQYF | TGTGCCAGCAGCTTAGGGGACTACCTTGAAGAGACCCAGTACTTC
TRBJ2-2 | TRBD1 | many | TRBV7-3 | CASSLGPWDRVPGELFF | TGTGCCAGCAGCTTAGGGCCATGGGACAGGGTCCCCGGGGAGCTGTTTTTT
TRBJ1-3 | NA | many | TRBV6-2/TRBV6-3 | CASSYASWAIGNTIYF | TGTGCCAGCAGTTACGCATCCTGGGCCATTGGAAACACCATATATTTT
TRBJ1-2 | NA | many | TRBV4-3 | CASSQAGGSGYTF | TGCGCCAGCAGCCAAGCCGGGGGTAGTGGCTACACCTTC
TRBJ2-7 | TRBD1 | NA | TRBV4-2 | CASSQGWTGPYEQYF | TGTGCCAGCAGCCAAGGATGGACAGGGCCCTACGAGCAGTACTTC
TRBJ2-7 | NA | NA | TRBV6-1 | CASSPGEAAYEQYF | TGTGCCAGCAGCCCGGGCGAGGCGGCATACGAGCAGTACTTC
TRBJ2-5 | NA | NA | TRBV7-8 | CASRGGIQETQYF | TGTGCCAGCCGCGGGGGCATTCAAGAGACCCAGTACTTC
TRBJ2-3 | TRBD2 | NA | TRBV6-4 | CASSDFERDATDTQYF | TGTGCCAGCAGTGACTTTGAGCGGGACGCCACAGATACGCAGTATTTT
TRBJ2-5 | NA | many | TRBV6-5 | CASSYFAGDQETQYF | TGTGCCAGCAGTTACTTCGCCGGGGACCAAGAGACCCAGTACTTC
TRBJ2-2 | TRBD1 | NA | TRBV11-1 | CASSDWTGQNTGELFF | TGTGCCAGCAGCGACTGGACAGGCCAGAACACCGGGGAGCTGTTTTTT
TRBJ1-5 | NA | few | TRBV27 | CASSYGLSNQPQHF | TGTGCCAGCAGTTATGGGCTAAGCAATCAGCCCCAGCATTTT
TRBJ2-2 | TRBD2 | many | TRBV20-1 | CSARPAASGGELFF | TGCAGTGCTAGACCTGCGGCTAGCGGCGGGGAGCTGTTTTTT
TRBJ1-2 | NA | many | TRBV29-1 | CSVEGGSHGYTF | TGCAGCGTTGAAGGAGGGTCCCATGGCTACACCTTC
TRBJ1-2 | NA | few | TRBV4-1 | CASSQDPGALAANYGYTF | TGCGCCAGCAGCCAAGACCCGGGGGCGCTGGCAGCTAACTATGGCTACACCTTC
TRBJ2-7 | TRBD2 | many | TRBV10-3 | CAIGLAPSYEQYF | TGTGCCATCGGACTAGCACCCAGCTACGAGCAGTACTTC